Given below is one TCR beta chain in context. What antigen it recognizes has not been identified. Base qualities are missing; no much larger clone stands one base away. The germline V gene gives CDR1 as LGHNA and CDR2 as YNFKEQ. The CDR3 numbers 14 residues from cysteine through phenylalanine. The CDR3 DNA has 42 bases and is translated from base 1. V is cut back by 3 bases and J by 4 bases, with 4 bases in the junction unmatched. The source of the sample is a study of blood T cells in healthy people across ages (dated by TCRdb to the mid-2010s). Regarding the study in general: In model experiments, template switching captured about one uniquely barcoded TCR beta cDNA molecule for every two T cells. Age-related changes in TCR beta repertoire diversity were measured in the study by deep sequencing normalized with unique cDNA molecular identifiers. Donors were grouped into four age groups: young (average roughly 16 years), middle-aged (around 39), aged (around 56) and long-lived (approximately 78). To avoid experimental bias, donors of different ages were spread randomly across the sequencing lanes. For two donors (one aged 18 to 29 and one aged 80 or older), the study analyzed two additional independent replicas of 1 million unique cDNA reads from the same blood draw. Study-level results and caveats: Donor CMV infection status was unknown, potentially confounding age-related changes in expanded clonotypes. Because profiling used bulk unsorted PBMCs, naive and antigen-experienced compartments could not be compared conclusively. As age increased, observed TCR beta diversity per million T cells dropped in a roughly linear way, and a significant reduction was already evident by age 40. Estimates of total diversity based on one million sequenced T cells were regarded as lower bounds and as underestimates. There was a strong correlation between observed TCR beta diversity and the percentage of naive T cells measured by flow cytometry. Compared with the aged group, the long-lived group had more naive CD4+ T cells, fewer expanded clones and increased TCR diversity, a pattern suggesting age selection.

The approximately 39 donors, aged about 6 to 100 years, were systemically healthy Caucasian individuals from Russia. Each donor gave roughly 9 milliliters of peripheral blood, drawn into EDTA-treated Vacutainer tubes. PBMCs were isolated by Ficoll-Paque density-gradient centrifugation, with at least 6 million obtained per sample. Trizol reagent was used to extract total RNA from the PBMCs, yielding at least 6 micrograms per sample. For every donor, an aliquot of PBMCs went through flow cytometry to measure the percentages of naive CD45RAhigh/CD27high T cells. The method was 5' RACE. This sample was sequenced with an Illumina HiSeq 2500. The second PCR ran for about 6 to 12 cycles and used a J-beta primer mix along with a sample-barcoded 5' primer. A unique molecular identifier was introduced onto each TCR beta cDNA molecule by a template-switch 5' adaptor carrying 12 random nucleotides. At least 2.5 million CDR3-containing paired-end reads were obtained from each sample. The Mint cDNA synthesis kit, primed by a TRBC-specific oligonucleotide, was used to synthesize first-strand cDNA from all RNA. Following uracil-DNA glycosylase treatment, all cDNA underwent a first 18-cycle PCR with the universal primers M1SS and BC2_uni_R. In the original analysis: Each sample was normalized by randomly selecting 1 million high-quality reads, each carrying a distinct molecular identifier. Reads with shared molecular identifiers were discarded instead of being binned into consensus sequences. MiTCR, with a Q25 quality threshold and the strictest error-elimination algorithm, was used for CDR3 identification, clonotype clustering and error correction. A nonparametric unseen species model with Euler transformation was used to estimate lower-bound total TCR beta diversity. TCRdb passed the public sequencing reads through fastp at Q25 and MiXCR, retaining productive beta sequences. Every CDR3 protein is listed once, alongside the most common genes and DNA of its rows. For this entry, the V and J calls and clone size follow TCRdb and not the study's own pipeline. This sample lists approximately 1.5 million distinct CDR3 sequences; about 35% were detected once. Jointly, the top ten make up about 11% of the sample.

The TCR was taken from a woman aged 30 to 39 in good health. The sample consisted of blood. The chain couples TRBV4-2 to TRBJ2-5, and 8 junction bases match TRBD2. The CDR3 protein: CASSHGGARETQYF. DNA sequence: TGTGCCAGCAGCCACGGGGGGGCTCGAGAGACCCAGTACTTC.